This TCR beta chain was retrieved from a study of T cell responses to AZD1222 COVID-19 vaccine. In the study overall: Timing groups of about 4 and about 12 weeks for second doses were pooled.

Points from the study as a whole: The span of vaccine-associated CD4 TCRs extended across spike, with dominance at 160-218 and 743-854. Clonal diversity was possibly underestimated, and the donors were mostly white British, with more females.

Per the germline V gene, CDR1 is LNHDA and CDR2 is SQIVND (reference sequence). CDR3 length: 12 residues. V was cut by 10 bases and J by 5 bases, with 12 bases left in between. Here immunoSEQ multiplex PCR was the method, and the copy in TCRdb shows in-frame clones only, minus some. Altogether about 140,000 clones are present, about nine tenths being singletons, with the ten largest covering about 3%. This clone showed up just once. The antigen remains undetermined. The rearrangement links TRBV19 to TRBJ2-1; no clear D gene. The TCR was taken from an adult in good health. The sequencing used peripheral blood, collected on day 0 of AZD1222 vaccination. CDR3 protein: CATSQWDNEQFF. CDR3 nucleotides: TGTGCCACCTCCCAGTGGGACAATGAGCAGTTCTTC.